Sequencing of this T cell receptor (beta chain) was carried out in a study of cytomegalovirus exposure and HLA in healthy donors. Study-level findings and limits: Researchers reported from a later analysis that most CMV-associated TCR beta chains appeared HLA-restricted. A later analysis, which compared TCR beta chains of equal frequency, found the HLA-associated ones more clonally expanded. The authors assumed roughly uniform sequencing depth across donors for presence/absence analyses. Excluded: some indistinguishable V segments such as TRBV6-2 and TRBV6-3.

The germline V gene encodes CDR1 MGHRA and CDR2 YSYEKL. The CDR3 has 14 amino acids. The V segment lost 5 bases and the J segment 10 bases; nucleotides outside the gene matches: 5. The PCR used 60 Vbeta and 13 Jbeta primers. Measured with immunoSEQ multiplex PCR; TCRdb has only the in-frame clones, and not every one. The table has around 97,000 clones, roughly four fifths seen once. This clone was seen once. What it binds is unknown. V is TRBV4-1 and J is TRBJ1-6; 10 nucleotides agree with TRBD1. Sequenced material: PBMCs. This receptor was identified in a man aged 40-55 years in good health and CMV-seronegative. CDR3 coding DNA: TGCGCCAGCAGCGACCGGGACAGGGGCTCACCCCTCCACTTT. Encoded protein: CASSDRDRGSPLHF.